This T cell receptor beta chain is from a study of blood T cell repertoires in COVID-19. Study information: Researchers got acute and convalescent COVID-19 samples from the United States, Italy and Spain. The analysed material was cDNA or gDNA that came from T cells, B-cell-depleted T cells, or PBMCs.

Germline loops: CDR1 SGHTA, CDR2 FQGTGA. Trimming shortened V by 5 bases and J by 4 bases, and 11 bases separated the two germline ends. The CDR3 runs to 13 residues. Original methodology: For nucleated cells, counts were estimated from reference gene primer amplification. The protocol was immunoSEQ multiplex PCR, while the TCRdb copy is restricted to in-frame clones and leaves out a portion. The V and J calls and clone size were taken over from that table, and D and trimming were inferred from the DNA. The sample holds hundreds of thousands of clones, around 85% seen once. This clone was observed once.

The V call is TRBV7-3, the J call TRBJ1-1; the D is unclear. The source of this sequence is a middle-aged man with active or convalescent COVID-19. Sequenced input: peripheral blood. CDR3 DNA sequence: TGTGCCAGCAGCCCGAGTCTCGGCACTGAAGCTTTCTTT. This encodes CASSPSLGTEAFF.